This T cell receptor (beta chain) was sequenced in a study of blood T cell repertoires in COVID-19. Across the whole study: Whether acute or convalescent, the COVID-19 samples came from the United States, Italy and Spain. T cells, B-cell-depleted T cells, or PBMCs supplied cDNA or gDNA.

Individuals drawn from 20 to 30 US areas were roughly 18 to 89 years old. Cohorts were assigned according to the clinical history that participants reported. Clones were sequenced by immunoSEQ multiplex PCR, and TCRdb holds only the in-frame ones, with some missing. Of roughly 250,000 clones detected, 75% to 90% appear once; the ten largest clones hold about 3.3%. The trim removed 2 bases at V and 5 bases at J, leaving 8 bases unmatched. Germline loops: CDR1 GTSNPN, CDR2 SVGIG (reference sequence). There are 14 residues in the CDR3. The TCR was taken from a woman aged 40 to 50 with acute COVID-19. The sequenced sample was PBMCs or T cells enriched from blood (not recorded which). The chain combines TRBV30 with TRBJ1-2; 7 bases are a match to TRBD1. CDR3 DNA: TGTGCCTGGAGTCGACAGGGAAAAGGATATGGCTACACCTTC. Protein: CAWSRQGKGYGYTF.